The 5 T cell receptor beta chains below were found in one sample sequenced in a study of shared T cell receptors in the human thymus. Clones were read by immunoSEQ multiplex PCR, and TCRdb kept only the in-frame ones, dropping some. The sample gives approximately 730,000 clones, 75% to 90% of which show up once; more than 0.01% is in the top ten. This sample was shared with a second study, whose subject was human thymus T cells.

What was sequenced was thymocytes. The receptor source for this set is a girl under three years old with a congenital heart defect.

The chain combines TRBV19 with TRBJ1-4; 8 bases are shared with TRBD1. The CDR3 consists of 16 residues. After removal of 4 bases from V and 8 bases from J, the junction contained 12 bases not matched to a gene. Germline V gene sequence: CDR1 LNHDA, CDR2 SQIVND (reference sequence). The CDR3 region is CASSKVPGGGREKLFF. CDR3 sequence (DNA): TGTGCCAGTAGTAAAGTCCCAGGGGGCGGTCGGGAAAAACTGTTTTTT.

This chain joins TRBV5-4 and TRBJ1-1, with TRBD1 matching 10 bases. From germline, CDR1 is SGHNT and CDR2 YYREEE (reference sequence). CDR3 length: 16 amino acids. V dropped 4 bases and J dropped 1; count of bases not matched to a gene: 7. As DNA, the CDR3 is TGTGCCAGCAGCCGACAGGGGGCTATTAGGAACACTGAAGCTTTCTTT. This gives the protein CASSRQGAIRNTEAFF.

In this sample, this clone turned up a few times. The chain employs TRBV5-1 and TRBJ1-2; D call uncertain. The germline CDR1 and CDR2 sequences are SGHRS and YFSETQ. The CDR3 contains 15 residues. V was pared by 0 bases and J by 8 bases, with 17 bases between. The CDR3 DNA follows: TGCGCCAGCAGCTTGGACCTACCAACCCCCGGGGGCTACACCTTC. It specifies CASSLDLPTPGGYTF.

This clone came up a few times. This sequence joins TRBV5-6 and TRBJ1-2, with TRBD1 matching over 7 bases. Germline CDR1 and CDR2: SGHDT and YYEEEE. The junction had 12 bases not matched to a gene; V was cut back by 3 bases and J by 4 bases. The CDR3 consists of 16 residues. The chain's CDR3 is CASSCLTGPTFYGYTF. The DNA of the CDR3 is TGTGCCAGCAGCTGTCTGACAGGGCCCACTTTCTATGGCTACACCTTC.

The J gene is TRBJ1-1, the V gene TRBV29-1; tentatively, D is TRBD1 (5 bases). Looked up from germline, CDR1 is SQVTM and CDR2 is ANQGSEA. CDR3 length: 15 residues. Trimming pared 6 bases from V and 1 base from J, leaving 18 bases between. CDR3 DNA sequence: TGCAGCGTCGTGGTTTTGGGACTGCCGAACACTGAAGCTTTCTTT. Translating gives CSVVVLGLPNTEAFF. Full variable domain (missing parts from reference TRBV29-1 and TRBJ1-1): SAVISQKPSRDICQRGTSLTIQCQVDSQVTMMFWYRQQPGQSLTLIATANQGSEATYESGFVIDKFPISRPNLTFSTLTVSNMSPEDSSIYLCSVVVLGLPNTEAFFGQGTRLTVV.